The 11 T cell receptor beta chains below were found in one sample sequenced in a study of vaccination and CD4 T cells after COVID-19. Noted treatment: approximately nine-day PBMC culture with coronavirus spike peptide pools or control peptides (ViraFEST assay). Scientists ran DNA taken from cultured CD4+ T cells through the Oncomine TCR Beta short-read assay for sequencing. MiXCR, run by TCRdb on the PCR reads, gives a single entry per CDR3 protein. The sample lists about 15,000 distinct CDR3 sequences; 35% to 50% were seen once. Which antigens these TCRs recognize remains unknown. Sequenced material: CD4+ T cells from blood, cultured in vitro, taken before SARS-CoV-2 vaccination. These receptors all come from a human donor who had recovered from COVID-19.

The chain is built from TRBV19 and TRBJ1-1; D not resolved. The CDR3 runs 13 residues. The V gene's germline CDR1 is LNHDA and CDR2 SQIVND (reference sequence). Trimming pared 5 bases from V and 8 bases from J, leaving 15 bases between. DNA for the CDR3: TGTGCCAGTAGTTTTATTACGGAGGGAGAAGCTTTCTTT. It is translated as CASSFITEGEAFF.

The chain joins TRBV7-2 to TRBJ2-2; tentative D call: TRBD2 (6 bases). Germline CDR1 is SGHTA and CDR2 is FQGNSA. The V end was cut by 4 bases, the J end by 4 bases, with 13 bases between. The CDR3 sequence is 15 residues long. CDR3 sequence: CASSSNVGGTGELFF. In DNA, the CDR3 is TGTGCCAGCAGCTCAAACGTCGGGGGCACCGGGGAGCTGTTTTTT. The variable domain in full, completed from reference TRBV7-2 and TRBJ2-2, reads GAGVSQSPSNKVTEKGKDVELRCDPISGHTALYWYRQSLGQGLEFLIYFQGNSAPDKSGLPSDRFSAERTGGSVSTLTIQRTQQEDSAVYLCASSSNVGGTGELFFGEGSRLTVL.

In its sample, this clonotype was seen a few times. This chain uses TRBV28 with TRBJ1-5; D is uncertain. Looked up from germline, CDR1 is MDHEN and CDR2 is SYDVKM. The CDR3 is made up of 16 amino acids. V lost 3 bases and J lost 0, with 12 bases in between. CDR3 sequence reads: CASSFGLTSSNQPQHF. The CDR3 nucleotides are TGTGCCAGCAGTTTTGGCCTGACCAGTAGCAATCAGCCCCAGCATTTT.

This clonotype was seen a handful of times. The chain uses TRBV27 and TRBJ1-1; a possible D gene is TRBD1 (5 bases). Trimming pared 6 bases from V and 11 bases from J, leaving 22 bases between. The CDR3 length is 14 residues. Germline V gene lookup returns CDR1 MNHEY and CDR2 SMNVEV (reference sequence). The CDR3 sequence is CASSFTRGVDEAFF. Written as DNA, the CDR3 is TGTGCCAGCAGCTTCACTCGGGGGGTCGACGAGGCTTTCTTT.

The chain recombines TRBV19 with TRBJ1-5; no firm D call. CDR3 size: 13 residues. V was shortened by 6 bases and J by 8 bases, with 14 bases between the two germline ends. Germline loops: CDR1 LNHDA, CDR2 SQIVND (reference sequence). The CDR3 spells CASSPGVQEPQHF. The CDR3 region has the DNA TGTGCCAGTAGCCCCGGGGTCCAAGAGCCCCAGCATTTT. Full variable domain (outside the CDR3, taken from reference TRBV19 and TRBJ1-5): DGGITQSPKYLFRKEGQNVTLSCEQNLNHDAMYWYRQDPGQGLRLIYYSQIVNDFQKGDIAEGYSVSREKKESFPLTVTSAQKNPTAFYLCASSPGVQEPQHFGDGTRLSIL.

This clonotype was picked up a small number of times. CDR3 amino acids: CSAPLALISTDTQYF. The CDR3 DNA is TGCAGTGCTCCACTAGCGCTTATTAGCACAGATACGCAGTATTTT. The chain uses TRBV20-1 and TRBJ2-3; 7 bases line up with TRBD2. Germline lookup yields CDR1 DFQATT and CDR2 SNEGSKA (reference sequence). This CDR3 is built from 15 residues. V lost 5 bases to trimming and J lost 0 bases; unmatched junction nucleotides: 8.

A few counts support this clonotype. V and J are TRBV10-3 and TRBJ2-7, with 7 bases lining up with TRBD1. The CDR3 has 14 residues. With V trimmed by 6 bases and J by 1 base, 6 bases remained unmatched. Germline V gene data show CDR1 as ENHRY and CDR2 as SYGVKD. The CDR3 region has the DNA TGTGCCATCAGGTCCGGGACAGAGTCCTACGAGCAGTACTTC. Its protein product is CAIRSGTESYEQYF.

This chain joins TRBV6-5 and TRBJ1-1, with no clear D. Germline V CDR1 and CDR2: MNHEY, SVGAGI. The CDR3 extends over 15 amino acids. The germline V and J ends were trimmed by 0 bases and 1 base, with 9 bases remaining between them. The CDR3 DNA reads TGTGCCAGCAGTTACTCTTGGTCAGGGAACACTGAAGCTTTCTTT. Translated, it gives CASSYSWSGNTEAFF.

The CDR3 nucleotides read TGTGCCAGCAGCCCCTTCGTGGACACCCTCTATGGCTACACCTTC. Translated: CASSPFVDTLYGYTF. The J gene is TRBJ1-2, the V gene TRBV6-1, with a tentative D call TRBD1 (5 bases). Trimming took 6 bases from V and 4 from J, leaving 18 bases between them. The CDR3 covers 15 residues. Per germline, CDR1 MNHNS and CDR2 SASEGT.

This clonotype was picked up a small number of times. The rearrangement uses TRBV29-1 and TRBJ2-5; 10 positions agree with TRBD1. CDR3 size: 13 residues. The germline V gene has CDR1 SQVTM and CDR2 ANQGSEA. The trim removed 6 bases at V and 4 bases at J, leaving 5 bases unmatched. The CDR3 here is CSVGQGDGETQYF. CDR3 bases: TGCAGCGTCGGACAGGGGGACGGAGAGACCCAGTACTTC.

The chain joins TRBV6-5 to TRBJ2-7; D gene uncertain. This CDR3 contains 15 residues. V gave up 2 bases and J gave up 2 bases, with 13 bases separating them. Germline CDR1 MNHEY, CDR2 SVGAGI. For the CDR3, the DNA is TGTGCCAGCAGTTACGATCAGACCCTTACCTACGAGCAGTACTTC. This encodes CASSYDQTLTYEQYF.